This TCR beta chain comes out of a study of blood T cell repertoires in COVID-19. Across the study: Donors in the United States, Italy and Spain gave samples during acute or convalescent COVID-19. PBMCs, B-cell-depleted T cells, or T cells provided the cDNA or gDNA that made up the material.

Enrolled through a virtual design, the participants were between 18 and 89 years of age and came from fewer than 30 US areas. Cohort allocation depended upon clinical history that participants reported. Sequencing was performed with immunoSEQ multiplex PCR; in TCRdb, only in-frame clones are kept and a portion is missing. This repertoire shows fewer than 300,000 clones, 70% to 90% found once; its top ten account for roughly 1.2%. With V trimmed by 8 bases and J by 7 bases, 9 bases remained unmatched. The V gene's germline CDR1 is ENHRY and CDR2 SYGVKD. CDR3 length equals 14 residues. The clonotype originates from a middle-aged woman with acute COVID-19. Sequenced: PBMCs or T cells enriched from blood (not recorded which). The genes are TRBV10-3 and TRBJ1-5; 9 positions agree with TRBD1. CDR3 DNA sequence: TGTGCCATCGGAGGGACAGGGCGAGACCAGCCCCAGCATTTT. It codes for CAIGGTGRDQPQHF.